This entry concerns a single T cell receptor beta chain. The data were obtained in a study of blood T cell repertoires in COVID-19. Looking at the study overall: The United States, Italy and Spain supplied acute and convalescent COVID-19 samples. Sources were T cells, B-cell-depleted T cells, or PBMCs; the material itself was cDNA or gDNA.

In the authors' workflow: Amplification of reference gene primers provided the estimated nucleated cell counts. Sequencing was performed with immunoSEQ multiplex PCR; in TCRdb, only in-frame clones are kept and a portion is missing. V and J calls plus clone size are reproduced from that table; the DNA served to infer D and trimming. The sample lists 200,000 or so clones, less than 90% occurring once. The V gene lost 5 bases and the J gene lost 3 bases, with 10 bases spanning the gap. Germline CDR1 reads LGHDT; CDR2 reads YNNKEL (reference sequence). The CDR3 runs 13 residues. The chain carries TRBV3-1 (or the pseudogene TRBV3-2) and TRBJ1-1; a weak D match, TRBD1 (5 bases). Material for sequencing was peripheral blood. The receptor comes from a man between 65 and 85 years old with active or convalescent COVID-19. Here the CDR3 reads CASSAGRDTEAFF. In nucleotides, the CDR3 is TGTGCCAGCAGCGCAGGGAGGGACACTGAAGCTTTCTTT.